Reported below is one T cell receptor (beta chain). The sample is drawn from a study of graft-versus-host responses after intestinal transplantation. Repertoires were generated with immunoSEQ multiplex PCR, while TCRdb's copy carries only in-frame clones and drops some. The sample lists roughly 20,000 clones; roughly half were seen once. V dropped 4 bases and J dropped 7; count of bases not matched to a gene: 3. The length of the CDR3 is 13 residues. The germline V gene has CDR1 MGHRA and CDR2 YSYEKL. After the reaction, proliferating CFSE-low CD3+CD4+ and CD3+CD8+ responders were sorted. The rearrangement joins TRBV4-1 to TRBJ2-2; TRBD1 aligns across 7 bases. The sample here was alloreactive CD4+ T cells from a mixed lymphocyte reaction culture, taken before intestinal transplant. Subset: CFSE-low proliferating T cells sorted from approximately 6-day pre-transplant mixed lymphocyte reaction (GvH or HvG direction). The TCR comes from a human patient who received an intestinal transplant. The CDR3 region has the DNA TGCGCCAGCAGCCTACAGGGGAGCGGGGAGCTGTTTTTT. This encodes CASSLQGSGELFF.